This T cell receptor beta chain was sequenced for a study of blood T cell repertoires in COVID-19. Study summary: There were acute and convalescent COVID-19 samples, and they came from the United States, Italy and Spain.

Method: immunoSEQ multiplex PCR; TCRdb's copy keeps in-frame clones and lacks some. Of 90,000 to 120,000 clones listed, less than 90% are singletons. The CDR3 sequence is 16 residues long. V shed 1 base, J shed 4 bases, and the junction held 1 base outside the gene matches. Germline loops: CDR1 MNHEY, CDR2 SMNVEV (reference sequence). The source material was peripheral blood. This chain joins TRBV27 and TRBJ2-2, with 12 positions matching TRBD1. The TCR sequence derives from a human donor in a cohort sampled during active COVID-19. CDR3 loop: CASSLWGQGATGELFF. As DNA, the CDR3 is TGTGCCAGCAGTTTATGGGGACAGGGGGCCACCGGGGAGCTGTTTTTT.